Listed below are T cell receptor beta chains from one sample, sequenced in a study of blood T cell repertoires in COVID-19. Clones were read by immunoSEQ multiplex PCR, and TCRdb kept only the in-frame ones, dropping some. The sample contains some 220,000 clones, roughly 84% of which appear only once. Specimen: peripheral blood. All receptors derive from a man aged 50 to 59 who had recovered from COVID-19. The CDR3 runs from the conserved cysteine through the conserved F or W. The D gene is left open where the match is weak. Clone size is given for some rows only: seen once, a few or many times, or a class if the clone is expanded.

clone_size j_call d_call v_call cdr3_aa cdr3_nt
NA TRBJ1-1 NA TRBV9 CASSGRGALSTEAFF TGTGCCAGCAGCGGACGGGGGGCGCTAAGCACTGAAGCTTTCTTT
few TRBJ1-2 NA TRBV2 CASSRDRTSAGYTF TGTGCCAGCAGTCGAGACAGGACCTCGGCGGGCTACACCTTC
NA TRBJ1-1 TRBD1 TRBV7-9 CASSPGPGQLNTEAFF TGTGCCAGCAGCCCAGGCCCGGGACAGTTGAACACTGAAGCTTTCTTT
NA TRBJ2-7 TRBD1 TRBV5-1 CASSLGRDRGLGEQYF TGCGCCAGCAGCTTGGGCCGGGACAGGGGGTTGGGTGAGCAGTACTTC
few TRBJ1-1 NA TRBV29-1 CSVGLPNTEAFF TGCAGCGTTGGACTACCGAACACTGAAGCTTTCTTT
NA TRBJ2-7 TRBD2 TRBV6-5 CASSISTSNYEQYF TGTGCCAGCAGTATATCGACTAGCAACTACGAGCAGTACTTC
once TRBJ1-2 TRBD1 TRBV28 CASRGLGQGAHGGYTF TGTGCCAGCAGGGGCCTAGGACAGGGGGCGCACGGTGGCTACACCTTC
few TRBJ1-1 NA TRBV21-1 CASSTRTGGNTEAFF TGTGCCAGCAGCACCCGGACAGGGGGGAACACTGAAGCTTTCTTT
NA TRBJ1-1 NA TRBV27 CASSLRGSTEAFF TGTGCCAGCAGTTTGAGGGGGAGCACTGAAGCTTTCTTT
NA TRBJ1-2 NA TRBV7-9 CASSLGLVYGYTF TGTGCCAGCAGCTTAGGATTAGTCTATGGCTACACCTTC
NA TRBJ2-1 NA TRBV24-1 CATSDGPNGGNEQFF TGTGCCACCAGTGATGGGCCAAACGGTGGTAATGAGCAGTTCTTC
NA TRBJ2-1 NA TRBV2 CASSEYRGLAKHPVRQFF TGTGCCAGCAGTGAATATCGAGGGCTAGCGAAGCACCCGGTACGACAGTTCTTC
few TRBJ2-6 NA TRBV5-1 CASSVQGPRSGANVLTF TGCGCCAGCAGCGTACAGGGTCCCCGCTCTGGGGCCAACGTCCTGACTTTC
NA TRBJ2-7 NA TRBV9 CASSVTFGNEQYF TGTGCCAGCAGCGTTACGTTCGGGAACGAGCAGTACTTC
NA TRBJ2-5 NA TRBV28 CASSSGGGGQETQYF TGTGCCAGCAGTTCAGGAGGGGGGGGGCAAGAGACCCAGTACTTC
NA TRBJ2-6 NA TRBV5-1 CASSYKQGSGANVLTF TGCGCCAGCAGCTACAAACAGGGTTCTGGGGCCAACGTCCTGACTTTC
NA TRBJ1-1 NA TRBV7-9 CASSSTWGPTLNTEAFF TGTGCCAGCAGCTCCACGTGGGGGCCTACCTTGAACACTGAAGCTTTCTTT
few TRBJ1-2 NA TRBV30 CAWSVGGSVGYTF TGTGCCTGGAGTGTAGGGGGAAGCGTGGGCTACACCTTC
NA TRBJ2-7 TRBD1 TRBV18 CASSPEGAMRSYEQYF TGTGCCAGCTCACCAGAGGGGGCAATGAGGTCCTACGAGCAGTACTTC
NA TRBJ2-5 NA TRBV5-1 CASSSPDREGETQYF TGCGCCAGCAGCTCCCCGGACAGGGAGGGAGAGACCCAGTACTTC
NA TRBJ1-2 TRBD1 TRBV3-1/TRBV3-2 CASNRRQGAGGYTF TGTGCCAGCAACAGAAGACAGGGGGCGGGTGGCTACACCTTC
NA TRBJ1-2 NA TRBV20-1 CSASSAGYGYTF TGCAGTGCTAGTAGCGCGGGCTATGGCTACACCTTC
once TRBJ1-4 TRBD1 TRBV28 CASSKGTAFEKLFF TGTGCCAGCAGTAAAGGGACAGCCTTCGAAAAACTGTTTTTT
NA TRBJ2-1 TRBD1 TRBV28 CASSGTGESSYNEQFF TGTGCCAGCAGTGGGACAGGGGAAAGCTCCTACAATGAGCAGTTCTTC
once TRBJ2-7 TRBD1 TRBV29-1 CSVGQGSAYEQYF TGCAGCGTTGGACAGGGGTCGGCCTACGAGCAGTACTTC
few TRBJ2-7 TRBD1 TRBV5-1 CASSFGTGKYEQYF TGCGCCAGCAGCTTCGGGACAGGAAAGTACGAGCAGTACTTC
NA TRBJ2-2 NA TRBV2 CASKRDTSNTGELFF TGTGCCAGCAAGAGGGACACGAGCAACACCGGGGAGCTGTTTTTT
once TRBJ2-2 NA TRBV7-9 CASSQSGVDTGELFF TGTGCCAGCAGCCAATCGGGGGTTGATACCGGGGAGCTGTTTTTT
NA TRBJ2-7 NA TRBV28 CASSSGVGEQYF TGTGCCAGCAGTTCCGGGGTAGGGGAGCAGTACTTC
NA TRBJ2-5 TRBD2 TRBV19 CASKCPTSGRAECVDETQYF TGTGCCAGTAAGTGCCCTACGAGCGGGAGGGCCGAGTGTGTAGACGAGACCCAGTACTTC
NA TRBJ2-7 NA TRBV27 CASSLNRNYYEQYF TGTGCCAGCAGTTTGAACAGGAACTACTACGAGCAGTACTTC
once TRBJ1-5 TRBD1 TRBV11-2 CASSLTAGGREQPQHF TGTGCCAGCAGCTTAACCGCAGGGGGCAGGGAACAGCCCCAGCATTTT
NA TRBJ2-1 TRBD1 TRBV18 CASSLLDRDGEQFF TGTGCCAGCTCATTACTGGACAGGGATGGTGAGCAGTTCTTC
NA TRBJ2-2 TRBD1 TRBV6-4 CASSASGGDANTGELFF TGTGCCAGCAGTGCATCAGGGGGAGACGCGAACACCGGGGAGCTGTTTTTT
NA TRBJ1-2 NA TRBV29-1 CSVEGGGFYGYTF TGCAGCGTTGAGGGGGGAGGGTTCTATGGCTACACCTTC
NA TRBJ2-1 NA TRBV27 CATTAGGGVAEQFF TGTGCCACCACTGCCGGAGGGGGGGTCGCTGAGCAGTTCTTC
few TRBJ1-2 TRBD1 TRBV19 CASSISGQGARRRYGYTF TGTGCCAGTAGTATATCCGGACAGGGGGCTAGGAGGAGGTATGGCTACACCTTC
NA TRBJ1-5 NA TRBV5-5 CASSLAEVQPQHF TGTGCCAGCAGCTTGGCCGAGGTTCAGCCCCAGCATTTT
NA TRBJ2-7 TRBD1 TRBV19 CASSPGQGSDEQYF TGTGCCAGTTCGCCGGGACAGGGCTCCGACGAGCAGTACTTC
NA TRBJ2-1 NA TRBV6-5 CASSYYLGVNEQFF TGTGCCAGCAGTTACTATTTGGGAGTCAATGAGCAGTTCTTC
NA TRBJ1-2 TRBD1 TRBV3-1/TRBV3-2 CASSHFRQGSYGYTF TGTGCCAGCAGCCACTTCAGACAGGGTTCCTATGGCTACACCTTC
NA TRBJ2-3 NA TRBV3-1/TRBV3-2 CASSQDSLPVASTDTQYF TGTGCCAGCAGCCAAGATTCGCTCCCAGTGGCTTCCACAGATACGCAGTATTTT
NA TRBJ1-1 TRBD1 TRBV19 CASRDRDRPLNTEAFF TGTGCCAGTAGGGACCGGGACAGGCCTTTGAACACTGAAGCTTTCTTT
NA TRBJ1-1 NA TRBV30 CAWSVSPTEAFF TGTGCCTGGAGTGTTAGTCCCACTGAAGCTTTCTTT